Shown below are 3 T cell receptor beta chains from a single sample sequenced in a study of blood T cell repertoires in COVID-19. The method was immunoSEQ multiplex PCR; TCRdb's version includes in-frame clones alone and lacks a portion of them. The table has 250,000 or so clones, 70% to 85% seen once. Sample: peripheral blood. The receptors were sampled from a woman older than 75 with acute or convalescent COVID-19.

Only a few counts were recorded for this clone. The chain couples TRBV27 to TRBJ2-7; maybe TRBD2 (6 bases). The V and J ends lost 3 bases and 5 bases respectively, with 11 bases between them. CDR1 and CDR2 from the germline V gene are MNHEY and SMNVEV (reference sequence). There are 13 residues in the CDR3. Here the CDR3 reads CASSFRLANEQYF. In DNA, the CDR3 is TGTGCCAGCAGTTTTCGGCTAGCGAACGAGCAGTACTTC.

The chain links TRBV6-1 to TRBJ1-1; D remains ambiguous. This CDR3 is built from 12 residues. Trimming removed 2 bases from V and 5 bases from J, with 6 bases in between. The germline V gene has CDR1 MNHNS and CDR2 SASEGT. The DNA of the CDR3 is TGTGCCAGCAGTGAACGAGGAACTGAAGCTTTCTTT. This codes for CASSERGTEAFF.

This chain connects TRBV6-5 to TRBJ1-5; 10 nucleotides match TRBD1. The CDR3 is 15 residues long. Unmatched junction bases numbered 3, after V lost 6 bases and J lost 1 base. The V gene's germline CDR1 is MNHEY and CDR2 SVGAGI. The CDR3 DNA reads as TGTGCCAGCAGGAAGGGACAGGGGAGCAATCAGCCCCAGCATTTT. The encoded protein is CASRKGQGSNQPQHF.